A single sample gave rise to the 22 T cell receptor beta chains below, sequenced in a study of blood T cells in healthy people across ages (dated by TCRdb to about 2015). Libraries were constructed by 5' RACE. Sequencing was performed on an Illumina HiSeq 2500. The second PCR ran for about 6 to 12 cycles and used a J-beta primer mix along with a sample-barcoded 5' primer. The public reads were quality trimmed at Q25 with fastp and then assembled into clones with MiXCR by TCRdb, keeping productive beta chains. CDR3 protein duplicates are merged, each entry listing the most common genes and DNA. The sample yields 780,000 or so distinct CDR3 sequences; around a quarter were counted once. The ten largest clonotypes hold under 4% of the sample. The data were also submitted as part of a second study, on T cells of mothers and their children.

Sequencing was carried out using blood. The source of these receptors is a boy between 10 and 17 years old in good health.

This clonotype was picked up a small number of times. V gene TRBV7-2 combines with J gene TRBJ2-5; 11 nucleotides agree with TRBD1. V lost 5 bases and J lost 4; bases outside the gene matches: 6. CDR3 length: 15 residues. CDR1 is SGHTA, CDR2 FQGNSA, per germline. The CDR3: CASSRGGQGAETQYF. The CDR3 bases are TGTGCCAGCAGCCGAGGCGGACAGGGGGCAGAGACCCAGTACTTC.

Here the CDR3 reads CASSQELAGIHEQYF. In nucleotides, the CDR3 is TGCGCCAGCAGCCAAGAACTAGCGGGAATCCACGAGCAGTACTTC. The chain employs TRBV4-3 and TRBJ2-1; TRBD2 matches 10 bases. TRBJ2-7 matches the DNA end more closely, so the J call is doubtful. The germline gives CDR1 LGHNA, CDR2 YSLEER. This CDR3 spans 15 amino acids.

In this sample, this clonotype turned up a few times. This chain uses TRBV4-3 with TRBJ2-1, with a weak D call TRBD2 (6 bases). The J call may not be correct, given that the DNA end is closer to TRBJ2-7. Germline V lookup: CDR1 LGHNA, CDR2 YSLEER. The CDR3 consists of 14 residues. CDR3 residues: CASSHLRGSYEQYF. In nucleotides, the CDR3 is TGCGCCAGCAGCCATCTTCGGGGGTCCTACGAGCAGTACTTC.

This clonotype was seen only a few times. The rearrangement links TRBV28 to TRBJ2-5; TRBD1 is a possible D gene (5 bases). The length of the CDR3 is 15 residues. Trimming pared 3 bases from V and 2 bases from J, leaving 13 bases between. CDR1 and CDR2 (germline): MDHEN, SYDVKM. CDR3 DNA: TGTGCCAGCAGTTTTCCAGGTCCAGGGCAAGAGACCCAGTACTTC. Amino acids: CASSFPGPGQETQYF.

As concerns this clonotype: A read error may be the cause here, since a much bigger clone is one base away. The chain employs TRBV28 and TRBJ1-1, with 8 bases lining up with TRBD1. Per the germline V gene, CDR1 is MDHEN and CDR2 is SYDVKM. Trimming removed 5 bases from V and 4 bases from J; junction bases left unmatched: 3. CDR3 length equals 13 residues. CDR3 sequence reads: CASSMTGATEAFF. Here the CDR3 DNA reads TGTGCCAGCAGTATGACAGGGGCCACTGAAGCTTTCTTT.

As concerns this clonotype: One end of the junction does not line up with germline, which may come from a read error. The V call is TRBV7-3, the J call TRBJ2-1, with 12 bases matching TRBD2. Germline CDR1 SGHTA, CDR2 FQGTGA. The CDR3 has 19 amino acids. CDR3 DNA: TGTGCCAACAGCTTAAGGCTAGCGGGGGGGATAAGCTCCTACAATGAGCAGTTCTTC. It codes for CANSLRLAGGISSYNEQFF.

This clonotype turned up a few times. The genes are TRBV25-1 and TRBJ2-7; no clear D. This CDR3 region has 15 residues. Per germline, CDR1 MGHDK and CDR2 SYGVNS. Trimming stripped 2 bases from V and 2 bases from J, with 13 bases between. The CDR3: CASSEPSHLPYEQYF. The CDR3 nucleotides read TGTGCCAGCAGTGAACCCAGCCACCTACCCTACGAGCAGTACTTC.

This clonotype came up a few times. The V gene is TRBV28, the J gene TRBJ2-1, with 7 positions matching TRBD2. V was clipped by 6 bases and J by 4 bases; unmatched bases: 9. This CDR3 is 15 amino acids long. Germline CDR1 and CDR2: MDHEN and SYDVKM. CDR3: CASRTGLAAYNEQFF. The DNA of the CDR3 is TGTGCCAGCAGAACCGGGCTAGCGGCTTACAATGAGCAGTTCTTC.

This clonotype was observed a handful of times. The chain joins TRBV14 to TRBJ2-1, with D unresolved. The CDR3 spans 15 residues. V was shortened by 1 base and J by 4 bases, with 11 bases between the two germline ends. Germline V gives CDR1 SGHDN, CDR2 FVKESK. The CDR3 region is CASSQAPRLYNEQFF. CDR3 DNA sequence: TGTGCCAGCAGCCAAGCCCCCAGGCTATACAATGAGCAGTTCTTC.

This clonotype was found a few times. The chain recombines TRBV5-5 with TRBJ1-2; D remains unclear. Germline values: CDR1 SGHKS, CDR2 YYEKEE (reference sequence). The V end was cut by 4 bases, the J end by 0 bases, with 13 bases between. This CDR3 contains 15 residues. The CDR3 loop is CASSPIRSANYGYTF. The CDR3 coding sequence is TGTGCCAGCAGCCCAATTCGCAGCGCTAACTATGGCTACACCTTC.

A few counts support this clonotype. This chain uses TRBV28 with TRBJ1-1, with D perhaps TRBD1 (6 bases). The V and J ends lost 3 bases and 2 bases respectively, with 10 bases between them. This CDR3 is built from 14 residues. The V gene's germline CDR1 is MDHEN and CDR2 SYDVKM. The CDR3 loop is CASSFHRANTEAFF. As DNA, the CDR3 is TGTGCCAGCAGTTTCCACAGGGCCAACACTGAAGCTTTCTTT.

The CDR3 spells CASSQDPNMNTEAFF. CDR3 bases: TGTGCCAGCAGCCAAGACCCGAATATGAACACTGAAGCTTTCTTT. V gene TRBV3-1 combines with J gene TRBJ1-1; D uncertain. CDR1 LGHDT and CDR2 YNNKEL come from the germline V gene (reference sequence). The CDR3 is 15 amino acids. V lost 0 bases and J lost 0, with 8 bases in between.

The chain employs TRBV7-8 and TRBJ1-3, with D uncertain. The CDR3 covers 15 residues. Looked up from germline, CDR1 is SGHVS and CDR2 is FQNEAQ. The V gene lost 5 bases and the J gene lost 5 bases, with 16 bases spanning the gap. CDR3 coding DNA: TGTGCCAGCAGCCTTAACCTAGATTTTAGAAACACCATATATTTT. Its protein is CASSLNLDFRNTIYF.

This sequence joins TRBV29-1 and TRBJ2-7; a weak D match, TRBD2 (6 bases). Trimming removed 5 bases at V and 2 bases at J, with 13 bases between. The length of the CDR3 is 13 residues. The germline V gene has CDR1 SQVTM and CDR2 ANQGSEA. The CDR3 loop reads CSVSPSVPYEQYF. CDR3 sequence (DNA): TGCAGCGTTTCGCCTAGCGTTCCCTACGAGCAGTACTTC.

The chain couples TRBV27 to TRBJ1-3; D might be TRBD1 (5 bases). Trimming shortened V by 5 bases and J by 2 bases, and 13 bases separated the two germline ends. Per germline, CDR1 MNHEY and CDR2 SMNVEV (reference sequence). The CDR3 extends over 15 amino acids. The CDR3 bases are TGTGCCAGCAGTCTGGGGCCGCAAACTGGAAACACCATATATTTT. Its translation: CASSLGPQTGNTIYF.

The genes are TRBV7-6 and TRBJ2-5; TRBD1 agrees at 9 bases. This CDR3 is 15 amino acids long. Losses at the gene ends were 2 bases for V and 4 bases for J; bases not matched to a gene: 5. Per the germline V gene, CDR1 is SGHVS and CDR2 is FNYEAQ. The CDR3 nucleotides read TGTGCCAGCAGCTTAAACAGGGGGCTCCGAGAGACCCAGTACTTC. Encoded protein: CASSLNRGLRETQYF. The full variable domain, rest sourced from reference TRBV7-6 and TRBJ2-5, is GAGVSQSPRYKVTKRGQDVALRCDPISGHVSLYWYRQALGQGPEFLTYFNYEAQQDKSGLPNDRFSAERPEGSISTLTIQRTEQRDSAMYRCASSLNRGLRETQYFGPGTRLLVL.

Only a few counts were recorded for this clonotype. This chain links TRBV29-1 with TRBJ1-2, with 8 nucleotides matching TRBD1. In germline, CDR1 is SQVTM, CDR2 ANQGSEA. The CDR3 spans 14 residues. The J segment lost 5 bases and the V segment lost 7 bases, leaving 12 bases of the junction unmatched. The CDR3 nucleotides are TGCAGCGCAAAACTGGGACAGGAGGAATATGGCTACACCTTC. Translated: CSAKLGQEEYGYTF.

This clonotype was seen only a few times. The rearrangement uses TRBV19 and TRBJ1-2; maybe TRBD1 (5 bases). V was trimmed by 10 bases and J by 2 bases, leaving 11 bases between them. The germline V gene encodes CDR1 LNHDA and CDR2 SQIVND (reference sequence). CDR3 length: 12 amino acids. The DNA for the CDR3 is TGTGCCACCATGTGGGGGAACTATGGCTACACCTTC. It translates to CATMWGNYGYTF.

The V and J genes are TRBV11-2 and TRBJ1-3, with D tentatively TRBD1 (5 bases). Between the trimmed V and J ends, which lost 2 bases and 4 bases, there was a span of 9 bases. Per germline, CDR1 SGHAT and CDR2 FQNNGV. The CDR3 length is 14 residues. The CDR3 reads CASSLFPGGNTIYF. DNA for the CDR3: TGTGCCAGCAGCTTATTCCCAGGGGGAAACACCATATATTTT.

This clonotype was detected only a few times. V and J are TRBV28 and TRBJ2-3; D might be TRBD2 (5 bases). The length of the CDR3 is 12 residues. CDR1 and CDR2 (germline): MDHEN, SYDVKM. V was trimmed by 3 bases and J by 5 bases, leaving 6 bases between them. CDR3 nucleotides: TGTGCCAGCAGTTTGAGGGAAGATACGCAGTATTTT. This sequence encodes CASSLREDTQYF.

The CDR3 coding sequence is TGCAGCGTTCCCGGGACCGAGCGTGCTTTCTTT. It codes for CSVPGTERAFF. V and J are TRBV29-1 and TRBJ1-1, with a tentative D call TRBD1 (5 bases). Germline V CDR1 and CDR2: SQVTM, ANQGSEA. Trimming took 5 bases from V and 11 from J, leaving 15 bases between them. The CDR3 is made up of 11 amino acids.

The chain carries TRBV5-6 and TRBJ2-5; D remains ambiguous. TRBJ2-1 explains the end of the DNA better; the J call may be wrong. The V gene's germline CDR1 is SGHDT and CDR2 YYEEEE. This CDR3 has 15 amino acids. CDR3 region: CASSSSPSAANEQFF. CDR3 coding DNA: TGTGCCAGCAGCTCCTCACCCAGTGCGGCGAATGAGCAGTTCTTC.